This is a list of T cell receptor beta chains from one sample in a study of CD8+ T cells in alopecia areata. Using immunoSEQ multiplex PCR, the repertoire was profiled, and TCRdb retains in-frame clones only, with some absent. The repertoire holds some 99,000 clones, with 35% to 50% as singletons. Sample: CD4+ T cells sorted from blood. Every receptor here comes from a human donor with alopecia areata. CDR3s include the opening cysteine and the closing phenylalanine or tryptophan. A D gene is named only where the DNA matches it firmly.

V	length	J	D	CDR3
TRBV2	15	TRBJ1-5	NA	CASRGLTGTDQPQHF
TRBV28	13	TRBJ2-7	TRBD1	CASSLPGGYEQYF
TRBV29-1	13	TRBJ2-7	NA	CSVPLGGTGEQYF
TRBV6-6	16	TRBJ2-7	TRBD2	CASSYTTSGRADEQYF
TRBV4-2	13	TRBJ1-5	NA	CASSPKVGQPQHF
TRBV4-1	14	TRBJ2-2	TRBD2	CASSQVGRAGELFF
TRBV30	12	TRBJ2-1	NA	CAWRSGYNEQFF
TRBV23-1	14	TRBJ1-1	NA	CASTTFGENTEAFF
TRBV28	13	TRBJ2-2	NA	CASSLYGTGELFF
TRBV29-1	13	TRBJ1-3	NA	CSVEVAGGNTIYF
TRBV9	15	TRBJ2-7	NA	CASSPRTPPFTEQYF
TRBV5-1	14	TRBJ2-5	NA	CASSLAREKETQYF
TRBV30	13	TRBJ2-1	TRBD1	CAWTPLGTVKQFF
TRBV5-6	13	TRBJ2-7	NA	CASSLGGRYEQYF
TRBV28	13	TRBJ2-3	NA	CASSDGGTDTQYF
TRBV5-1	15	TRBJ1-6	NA	CASSLASMRGSPLHF
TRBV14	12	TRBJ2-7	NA	CASSDFPYEQYF
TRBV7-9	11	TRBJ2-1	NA	CASSLRHEQFF
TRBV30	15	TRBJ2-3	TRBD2	CAWSKLAGRADTQYF
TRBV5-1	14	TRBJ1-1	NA	CASSLVSANTEAFF
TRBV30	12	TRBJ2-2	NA	CAWSAGPGELFF